These T cell receptor beta chains were read from a single sample in a study of cytomegalovirus exposure and HLA in healthy donors. Sequenced by immunoSEQ multiplex PCR; TCRdb stores in-frame clones only, minus some. The sample consists of some 190,000 clones, about 82% of them appearing once. The specimen sequenced was PBMCs. The origin of the receptors is a man between 18 and 29 years old in good health and CMV-seronegative. Each CDR3 is given with its conserved first and last residue. The order of the fields is J gene, clone size, V gene, D gene, CDR3 protein, CDR3 DNA. D genes are given only for firm matches. Clone sizes are given selectively: once, few, many, or a class where the clone is expanded.

>TRBJ1-5|-|TRBV28|-
CATGQLNQPQHF
TGTGCCACCGGACAGCTCAATCAGCCCCAGCATTTT
>TRBJ1-1|-|TRBV7-8|-
CASSLMGGAEAFF
TGTGCCAGCAGCCTCATGGGGGGGGCTGAAGCTTTCTTT
>TRBJ2-7|few|TRBV4-2|-
CASSRREAYEQYF
TGTGCCAGCAGCCGCCGGGAAGCCTACGAGCAGTACTTC
>TRBJ2-7|-|TRBV19|-
CASSIWGGANTGEQYF
TGTGCCAGTAGTATTTGGGGGGGCGCGAACACCGGCGAGCAGTACTTC
>TRBJ2-7|-|TRBV7-9|-
CASSTIASVEQYF
TGTGCCAGCAGCACGATCGCTAGCGTCGAGCAGTACTTC
>TRBJ2-7|few|TRBV9|TRBD2
CASSAAAGGKAYEQYF
TGTGCCAGCAGCGCCGCAGCGGGGGGGAAGGCCTACGAGCAGTACTTC
>TRBJ1-4|-|TRBV6-5|TRBD1
CASSYGTGLEKLFF
TGTGCCAGCAGTTACGGGACAGGGTTGGAAAAACTGTTTTTT
>TRBJ2-1|-|TRBV19|TRBD1
CASSGAKGANEQFF
TGTGCCAGTAGCGGGGCTAAGGGGGCCAATGAGCAGTTCTTC
>TRBJ1-1|-|TRBV19|TRBD1
CASRRGDRPNTEAFF
TGTGCCAGTAGACGTGGGGACAGGCCTAACACTGAAGCTTTCTTT
>TRBJ2-7|-|TRBV27|TRBD1
CASQTGYEQYF
TGTGCCAGCCAGACAGGGTACGAGCAGTACTTC
>TRBJ1-2|-|TRBV7-6|-
CASSADTNYGYTF
TGTGCCAGCAGCGCGGACACTAACTATGGCTACACCTTC
>TRBJ1-4|-|TRBV11-2|TRBD1
CASSLGQGREKLFF
TGTGCCAGCAGCTTGGGACAGGGGAGGGAAAAACTGTTTTTT
>TRBJ2-2|few|TRBV28|TRBD2
CASTLISGTNTGELFF
TGTGCCAGCACCCTAATTAGCGGGACGAACACCGGGGAGCTGTTTTTT
>TRBJ2-7|few|TRBV18|-
CASSPTGSSYEQYF
TGTGCCAGCTCACCCACAGGGAGCTCCTACGAGCAGTACTTC
>TRBJ2-6|few|TRBV6-7|-
CASSYSREGAISGANVLTF
TGTGCCAGCAGTTACTCGAGAGAGGGCGCAATATCCGGGGCCAACGTCCTGACTTTC
>TRBJ1-1|-|TRBV6-5|-
CASSGGGSDTEAFF
TGTGCCAGCAGTGGGGGCGGGTCGGACACTGAAGCTTTCTTT
>TRBJ2-5|-|TRBV6-5|-
CASRPRGGGETQYF
TGTGCCAGCAGGCCCCGGGGTGGGGGGGAGACCCAGTACTTC
>TRBJ1-5|-|TRBV6-1|TRBD1
CASSDRVGQPQHF
TGTGCCAGCAGCGACAGGGTTGGACAGCCCCAGCATTTT
>TRBJ1-2|-|TRBV27|TRBD1
CASSRTGGNYGYTF
TGTGCCAGCAGCCGGACAGGCGGGAACTATGGCTACACCTTC
>TRBJ2-2|few|TRBV19|TRBD1
CASSATGGGELFF
TGTGCCAGTAGTGCGACAGGGGGCGGGGAGCTGTTTTTT
>TRBJ1-1|-|TRBV4-1|-
CASSQEPRGTSEAFF
TGCGCCAGCAGCCAAGAGCCACGAGGTACCTCTGAAGCTTTCTTT
>TRBJ1-1|-|TRBV4-1|-
CASSQEQQPNTEAFF
TGCGCCAGCAGCCAAGAGCAACAGCCGAACACTGAAGCTTTCTTT
>TRBJ1-4|-|TRBV6-5|TRBD1
CASRNQGAGEKLFF
TGTGCCAGCAGGAACCAGGGGGCTGGCGAAAAACTGTTTTTT
>TRBJ1-5|-|TRBV27|-
CASSLMGGINQPQHF
TGTGCCAGCAGTCTCATGGGGGGAATCAATCAGCCCCAGCATTTT
>TRBJ1-1|-|TRBV5-6|-
CASSLKSGQRPEAFF
TGTGCCAGCAGCCTGAAATCCGGACAGCGGCCTGAAGCTTTCTTT
>TRBJ1-6|-|TRBV19|-
CASSRAGGGGSPLHF
TGTGCCAGTAGTAGAGCGGGGGGCGGCGGTTCACCCCTCCACTTT
>TRBJ1-6|-|TRBV5-1|TRBD1
CASSSGQGNSPLHF
TGCGCCAGCAGCTCGGGACAGGGTAATTCACCCCTCCACTTT
>TRBJ2-3|few|TRBV27|-
CASSQTDTQYF
TGTGCCAGCAGCCAAACAGATACGCAGTATTTT
>TRBJ1-2|-|TRBV10-2|TRBD1
CADPGTGGNYGYTF
TGCGCCGACCCCGGGACAGGGGGCAACTATGGCTACACCTTC
>TRBJ2-1|-|TRBV4-1|-
CASSHLQGSWDEQFF
TGCGCCAGCAGCCATTTACAGGGATCCTGGGATGAGCAGTTCTTC
>TRBJ1-2|few|TRBV7-9|TRBD1
CASSSQTGIYGYTF
TGTGCCAGCAGCTCTCAGACAGGGATCTATGGCTACACCTTC
>TRBJ1-2|-|TRBV7-3|-
CASSLSIADGYTF
TGTGCCAGCAGCTTAAGCATAGCGGATGGCTACACCTTC
>TRBJ2-3|-|TRBV6-6|-
CASSPVKTDTQYF
TGTGCCAGCTCACCGGTCAAGACAGATACGCAGTATTTT
>TRBJ1-2|-|TRBV27|-
CASAQGWGYGYTF
TGTGCCAGTGCGCAGGGGTGGGGATATGGCTACACCTTC
>TRBJ1-1|once|TRBV5-1|-
CASSGRTAEAFF
TGCGCCAGCAGCGGACGGACAGCTGAAGCTTTCTTT
>TRBJ1-1|-|TRBV15|TRBD1
CATSQGAGTEAFF
TGTGCCACCAGCCAGGGGGCTGGCACTGAAGCTTTCTTT
>TRBJ1-1|-|TRBV5-1|TRBD1
CASTSTGTVNTEAFF
TGCGCCAGCACCTCAACCGGGACAGTGAACACTGAAGCTTTCTTT
>TRBJ2-1|-|TRBV19|TRBD2
CASSIAGGQVNEQFF
TGTGCCAGTAGTATAGCGGGGGGGCAGGTCAATGAGCAGTTCTTC
>TRBJ1-5|-|TRBV13|-
CASSLRGEAGQPQHF
TGTGCCAGCAGCTTACGTGGGGAGGCGGGTCAGCCCCAGCATTTT
>TRBJ1-1|-|TRBV5-1|TRBD1
CASSLVAGGVMNTEAFF
TGCGCCAGCAGCTTGGTCGCAGGGGGCGTCATGAACACTGAAGCTTTCTTT
>TRBJ1-1|-|TRBV9|TRBD1
CASSEGPGQGNTEAFF
TGTGCCAGCAGCGAAGGACCGGGACAGGGGAACACTGAAGCTTTCTTT
>TRBJ2-5|-|TRBV9|-
CASSPLGGRETQYF
TGTGCCAGCAGCCCGCTCGGGGGTCGGGAGACCCAGTACTTC
>TRBJ1-4|once|TRBV19|-
CASSIGQLGEKLFF
TGTGCCAGTAGTATTGGGCAGTTGGGTGAAAAACTGTTTTTT
>TRBJ1-1|-|TRBV5-1|-
CASSSIGGNTEAFF
TGCGCCAGCAGTTCCATTGGCGGGAACACTGAAGCTTTCTTT
>TRBJ2-3|-|TRBV14|TRBD1
CASSPMTGSTDTQYF
TGTGCCAGCAGCCCGATGACAGGGAGCACAGATACGCAGTATTTT
>TRBJ2-4|-|TRBV5-6|-
CASSLEESTKNIQYF
TGTGCCAGCAGCTTGGAGGAGTCTACCAAAAACATTCAGTACTTC
>TRBJ2-7|once|TRBV27|TRBD1
CASSDRGLSVSYEQYF
TGTGCCAGCAGTGACAGGGGGCTATCAGTTTCCTACGAGCAGTACTTC
>TRBJ2-1|-|TRBV18|TRBD1
CASSPGQGTYNEQFF
TGTGCCAGCTCACCTGGACAGGGAACCTACAATGAGCAGTTCTTC
>TRBJ2-1|-|TRBV7-7|TRBD2
CASSLNGLAENEQFF
TGTGCTAGCAGCTTAAACGGACTAGCGGAGAATGAGCAGTTCTTC
>TRBJ2-3|-|TRBV7-7|TRBD2
CASSPLTSGTQYF
TGTGCTAGCAGCCCACTGACTAGCGGTACGCAGTATTTT
>TRBJ2-2|once|TRBV11-2|-
CASSRTDTGELFF
TGTGCCAGCAGTAGGACAGACACCGGGGAGCTGTTTTTT
>TRBJ2-2|few|TRBV27|TRBD2
CASSLLSSGNTGELFF
TGTGCCAGCAGTTTACTTTCTAGCGGGAACACCGGGGAGCTGTTTTTT
>TRBJ2-5|-|TRBV9|TRBD2
CASSVASGRGTQYF
TGTGCCAGCAGCGTAGCTAGTGGGAGGGGGACCCAGTACTTC
>TRBJ1-4|few|TRBV19|TRBD1
CASRQGYEKLFF
TGTGCCAGTCGACAGGGGTACGAAAAACTGTTTTTT
>TRBJ2-2|-|TRBV6-5|TRBD1
CASSWDRDFTGELFF
TGTGCCAGCAGTTGGGACAGGGACTTCACCGGGGAGCTGTTTTTT
>TRBJ1-2|-|TRBV4-1|TRBD1
CASSQGQGDGYTF
TGCGCCAGCAGCCAAGGACAGGGAGATGGCTACACCTTC